Below are 6 T cell receptor beta chains sequenced from a single sample in a study of OX40 agonist ivuxolimab in advanced cancers. Using immunoSEQ multiplex PCR, the repertoire was profiled, and TCRdb retains in-frame clones only, with some absent. This table holds roughly 19,000 clones, about 86% found once. The sequencing used CD4+ or CD8+ T cells sorted from blood, collected in a trial of the OX40 agonist ivuxolimab. The origin of the receptors is an adult with an advanced solid tumor such as melanoma, head and neck, liver or kidney cancer.

This chain links TRBV7-2 with TRBJ2-3; D gene unclear. This CDR3 has 11 residues. The V end lost 6 bases, the J end lost 2 bases, and 3 bases lay between the germline ends. The germline CDR1 and CDR2 sequences are SGHTA and FQGNSA. The CDR3 sequence: CASSLTDTQYF. The CDR3 region has the DNA TGTGCCAGCAGTCTCACAGATACGCAGTATTTT.

The chain carries TRBV7-9 and TRBJ1-4; D is perhaps TRBD1 (5 bases). The CDR3 extends over 15 amino acids. Germline-derived CDR1 and CDR2 are SEHNR and FQNEAQ (reference sequence). V was shortened by 4 bases and J by 5 bases, with 14 bases between the two germline ends. The CDR3 DNA reads as TGTGCCAGCAGCTCCGCCGGGACGGGAAATGAAAAACTGTTTTTT. This encodes CASSSAGTGNEKLFF.

This CDR3 reads CASRPRERGNPSGNEQFF. The DNA for the CDR3 is TGTGCCAGCAGACCCCGGGAGCGGGGGAATCCCTCAGGCAATGAGCAGTTCTTC. The chain links TRBV28 to TRBJ2-1; 8 bases agree with TRBD2. This CDR3 region has 18 residues. With V trimmed by 6 bases and J by 6 bases, 19 bases remained unmatched. Germline CDR1 reads MDHEN; CDR2 reads SYDVKM.

The chain links TRBV5-4 to TRBJ2-1, with D possibly being TRBD1 (7 bases). The germline V gene encodes CDR1 SGHNT and CDR2 YYREEE (reference sequence). V dropped 3 bases and J dropped 8 bases, with 18 bases sitting between them. This CDR3 is built from 15 residues. The CDR3 spells CASSSEGRGFDEQFF. CDR3 DNA: TGTGCCAGCAGCTCGGAGGGCAGGGGGTTCGATGAGCAGTTCTTC.

This sequence joins TRBV14 and TRBJ2-2; TRBD1 is a possible D gene (6 bases). Trimming shortened V by 0 bases and J by 0 bases, and 11 bases separated the two germline ends. The germline V gene encodes CDR1 SGHDN and CDR2 FVKESK. The CDR3 has 17 residues. CDR3 in amino acids: CASSQDHWTANTGELFF. DNA of the CDR3: TGTGCCAGCAGCCAAGATCATTGGACAGCGAACACCGGGGAGCTGTTTTTT.

The J gene is TRBJ2-7, the V gene TRBV7-3, with D tentatively TRBD2 (5 bases). Germline values: CDR1 SGHTA, CDR2 FQGTGA. This CDR3 is built from 15 residues. With 1 base removed from V and 2 bases from J, the gap between germline ends came to 12 bases. In DNA, the CDR3 is TGTGCCAGCAGCTTAAACGGCGGAGGTCCCTACGAGCAGTACTTC. Its translation: CASSLNGGGPYEQYF.